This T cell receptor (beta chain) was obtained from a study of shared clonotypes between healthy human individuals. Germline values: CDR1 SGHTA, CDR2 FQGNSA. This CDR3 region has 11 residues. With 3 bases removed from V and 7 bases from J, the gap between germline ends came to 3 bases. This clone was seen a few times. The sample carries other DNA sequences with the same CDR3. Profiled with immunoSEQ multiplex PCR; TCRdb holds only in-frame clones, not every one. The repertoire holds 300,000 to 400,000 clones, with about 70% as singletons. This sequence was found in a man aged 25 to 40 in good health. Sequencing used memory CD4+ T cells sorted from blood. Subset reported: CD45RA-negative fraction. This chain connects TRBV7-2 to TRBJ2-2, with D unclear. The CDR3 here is CASSLVGELFF. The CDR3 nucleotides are TGTGCCAGCAGCTTGGTCGGGGAGCTGTTTTTT.